This T cell receptor (beta chain) derives from a study of beta chain features in type 1 diabetes. Regarding the study as a whole: High TCR expression in some cells could lead to their over-representation in cDNA sequencing. For Type 1 diabetes patients, all four CD4+ subsets carried TCRB CDR3s that were moderately but significantly shorter. In comparison with healthy donors, patients had naive, central memory and Treg TCRB repertoires that appeared more similar.

This clone was detected a few times. Its target is not known. The entirety of the isolated RNA underwent reverse transcription, so expressed TCRB transcripts were sequenced. Generated by immunoSEQ multiplex PCR, the TCRdb table keeps only in-frame clones and is missing some. Of more than 300,000 clones listed, over 10% are singletons. This CDR3 spans 15 amino acids. Germline CDR1 and CDR2: LGHNA and YSLEER. This clonotype was sampled from a woman aged 18-30 years with type 1 diabetes. Specimen: naive CD4+ T cells from blood. The rearrangement uses TRBV4-3 and TRBJ2-5, with D possibly matching TRBD2 (5 bases). The J call may be in error: the DNA end matches TRBJ2-7 better. The DNA for the CDR3 is TGCGCCAGCAGCCAGCAGCGGATGGGCTCCTACGAGCAGTACTTC. Its protein is CASSQQRMGSYEQYF.